The source of this T cell receptor beta chain is a study of T cells after yellow fever vaccination. In the study overall: Preparation of the low-cell-number fractions used SMART-Seq v4 Ultra Low Input. The study, taken as a whole, reports: The CD4 and CD8 compartments had a small share of their clonotypes in common. Weaker, the secondary response had a peak occurring faster, on day 5 versus 15. Abundant clonotypes from the bulk population could get into FACS-sorted repertoires as contaminants.

TCRdb recomputed calls from the 5' RACE reads with MiXCR, one row per CDR3 protein. The table includes 25,000 to 35,000 distinct CDR3 sequences, under 6% detected once. About this clonotype itself: Its target is not known.

Sample: CD8+ T cells sorted from PBMCs, taken 10 days after the yellow fever booster vaccination. This TCR derives from a man aged 25-40 years who received the YFV17D yellow fever vaccine.

Here the CDR3 reads CASSLSLADKLQETQYF. CDR3 in DNA: TGTGCCAGCAGCTTGTCGCTAGCGGATAAATTACAAGAGACCCAGTACTTC. This chain joins TRBV5-4 and TRBJ2-5, with 7 bases identical to TRBD2. There are 17 residues in the CDR3. Germline V gives CDR1 SGHNT, CDR2 YYREEE (reference sequence). The V gene end was trimmed by 1 base and the J gene end by 2 bases; junction bases not matched to a gene: 11.